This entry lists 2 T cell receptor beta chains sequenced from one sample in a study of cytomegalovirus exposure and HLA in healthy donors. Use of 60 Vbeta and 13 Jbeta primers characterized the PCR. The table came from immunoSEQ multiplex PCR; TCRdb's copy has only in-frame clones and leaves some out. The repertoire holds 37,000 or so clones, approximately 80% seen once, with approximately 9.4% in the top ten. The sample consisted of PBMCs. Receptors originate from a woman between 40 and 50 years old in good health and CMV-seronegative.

DNA for the CDR3: TGTGCCAGTAGAGGGGGACAGGCCCAAGACCACTATGGCTACACCTTC. It codes for CASRGGQAQDHYGYTF. This chain uses TRBV19 with TRBJ1-2; 8 bases match TRBD1. Germline CDR1 reads LNHDA; CDR2 reads SQIVND (reference sequence). The V segment lost 6 bases and the J segment 3 bases; nucleotides outside the gene matches: 12. The CDR3 has 16 amino acids. The whole variable domain, filled in from reference TRBV19 and TRBJ1-2, reads DGGITQSPKYLFRKEGQNVTLSCEQNLNHDAMYWYRQDPGQGLRLIYYSQIVNDFQKGDIAEGYSVSREKKESFPLTVTSAQKNPTAFYLCASRGGQAQDHYGYTFGSGTRLTVV.

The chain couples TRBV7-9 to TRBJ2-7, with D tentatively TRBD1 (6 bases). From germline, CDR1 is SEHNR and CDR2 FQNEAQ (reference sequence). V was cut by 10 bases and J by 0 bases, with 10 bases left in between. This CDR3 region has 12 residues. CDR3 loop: CAIGDTSYEQYF. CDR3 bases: TGTGCCATCGGGGACACCTCCTACGAGCAGTACTTC. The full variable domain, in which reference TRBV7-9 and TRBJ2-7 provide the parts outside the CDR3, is DTGVSQNPRHKITKRGQNVTFRCDPISEHNRLYWYRQTLGQGPEFLTYFQNEAQLEKSRLLSDRFSAERPKGSFSTLEIQRTEQGDSAMYLCAIGDTSYEQYFGPGTRLTVT.